The sequence of this TCR beta chain was determined in a study of blood T cell repertoires in COVID-19. About the research overall: Donors in the United States, Italy and Spain gave samples during acute or convalescent COVID-19. From T cells, B-cell-depleted T cells, or PBMCs came the material, which was cDNA or gDNA.

This clone has only a few counts. Germline trimming cut 4 bases from V and 0 bases from J; bases unmatched to any gene: 5. CDR1 and CDR2 from the germline V gene are SEHNR and FQNEAQ (reference sequence). The CDR3 loop spans 16 amino acids. In the original processing: For nucleated cells, counts were estimated from reference gene primer amplification. The repertoire was sequenced with immunoSEQ multiplex PCR; TCRdb's copy has only in-frame clones and lacks some. V and J calls and clone size come straight from that table; D and trimming were deduced from the DNA. The sample lists 100,000 to 150,000 clones, approximately 85% occurring once.

Sample: peripheral blood. This clonotype was obtained from a human donor in a cohort sampled during active COVID-19. This chain uses TRBV7-9 with TRBJ2-5; 10 bases are a match to TRBD2. This CDR3 reads CASSSRTSGYQETQYF. The CDR3 DNA follows: TGTGCCAGCAGCTCAAGGACTAGCGGCTACCAAGAGACCCAGTACTTC. The full variable domain, with the rest looked up from reference TRBV7-9 and TRBJ2-5, is DTGVSQNPRHKITKRGQNVTFRCDPISEHNRLYWYRQTLGQGPEFLTYFQNEAQLEKSRLLSDRFSAERPKGSFSTLEIQRTEQGDSAMYLCASSSRTSGYQETQYFGPGTRLLVL.